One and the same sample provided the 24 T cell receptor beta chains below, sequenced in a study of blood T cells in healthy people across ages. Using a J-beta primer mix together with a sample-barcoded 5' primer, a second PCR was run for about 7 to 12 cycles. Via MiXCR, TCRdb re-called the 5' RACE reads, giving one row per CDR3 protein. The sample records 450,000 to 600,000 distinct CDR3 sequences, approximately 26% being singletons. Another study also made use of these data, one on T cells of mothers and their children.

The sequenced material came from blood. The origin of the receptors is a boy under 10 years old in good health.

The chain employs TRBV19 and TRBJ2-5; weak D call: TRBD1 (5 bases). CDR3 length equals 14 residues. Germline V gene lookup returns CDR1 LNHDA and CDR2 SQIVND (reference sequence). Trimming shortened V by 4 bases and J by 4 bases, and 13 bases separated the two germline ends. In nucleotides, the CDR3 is TGTGCCAGTAGTAGCAGGGTTTTTGGAGAGACCCAGTACTTC. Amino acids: CASSSRVFGETQYF.

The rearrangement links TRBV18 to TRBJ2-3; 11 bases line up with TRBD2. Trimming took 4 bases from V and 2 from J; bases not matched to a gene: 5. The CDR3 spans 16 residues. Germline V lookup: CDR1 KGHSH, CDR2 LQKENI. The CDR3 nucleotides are TGTGCCAGCTCACAGGGACTAGCGGTACTCACAGATACGCAGTATTTT. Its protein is CASSQGLAVLTDTQYF.

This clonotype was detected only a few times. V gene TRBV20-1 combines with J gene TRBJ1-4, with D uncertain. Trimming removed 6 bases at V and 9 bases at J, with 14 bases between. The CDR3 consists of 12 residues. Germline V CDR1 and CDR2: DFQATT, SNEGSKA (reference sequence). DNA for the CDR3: TGCAGTGCCCCCAAAGACGGCAAAAAACTGTTTTTT. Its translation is CSAPKDGKKLFF.

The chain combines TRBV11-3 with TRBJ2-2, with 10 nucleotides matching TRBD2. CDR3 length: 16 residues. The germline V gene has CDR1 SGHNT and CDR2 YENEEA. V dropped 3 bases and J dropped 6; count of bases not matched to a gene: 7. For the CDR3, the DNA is TGTGCCAGCAGCTTCCCCTCAGCGGGGGGGTCCGGGGAGCTGTTTTTT. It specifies CASSFPSAGGSGELFF.

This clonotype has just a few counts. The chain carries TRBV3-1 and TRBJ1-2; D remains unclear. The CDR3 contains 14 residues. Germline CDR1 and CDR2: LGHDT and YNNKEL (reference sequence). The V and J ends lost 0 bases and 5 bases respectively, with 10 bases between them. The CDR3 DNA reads TGTGCCAGCAGCCAAGATCCAAGGGATTATGGCTACACCTTC. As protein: CASSQDPRDYGYTF.

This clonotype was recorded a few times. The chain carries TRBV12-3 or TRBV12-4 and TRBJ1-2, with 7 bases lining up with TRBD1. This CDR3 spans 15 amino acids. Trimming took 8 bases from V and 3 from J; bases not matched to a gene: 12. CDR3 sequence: CASWRGRLEYYGYTF. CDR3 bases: TGTGCCAGCTGGAGGGGGCGCCTGGAATACTATGGCTACACCTTC.

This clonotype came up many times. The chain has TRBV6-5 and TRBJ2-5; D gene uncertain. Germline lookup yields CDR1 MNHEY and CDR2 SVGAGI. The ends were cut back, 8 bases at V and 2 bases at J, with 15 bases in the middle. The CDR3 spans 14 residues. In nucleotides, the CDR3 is TGTGCCAGCTCAAACCGGCCGGATCAAGAGACCCAGTACTTC. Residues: CASSNRPDQETQYF.

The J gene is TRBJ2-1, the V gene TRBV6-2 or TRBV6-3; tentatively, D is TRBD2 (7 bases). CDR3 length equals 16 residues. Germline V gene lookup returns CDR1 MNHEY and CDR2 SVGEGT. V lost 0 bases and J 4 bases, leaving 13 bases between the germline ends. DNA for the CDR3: TGTGCCAGCAGTTACTCGAGGGGGGGACTTTACAATGAGCAGTTCTTC. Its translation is CASSYSRGGLYNEQFF.

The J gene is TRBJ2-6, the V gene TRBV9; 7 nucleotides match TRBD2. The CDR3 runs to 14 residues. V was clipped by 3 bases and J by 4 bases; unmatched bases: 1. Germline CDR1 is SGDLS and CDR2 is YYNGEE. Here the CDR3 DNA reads TGTGCCAGCAGCGCAGCGGGAGGGGCCAACGTCCTGACTTTC. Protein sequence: CASSAAGGANVLTF.

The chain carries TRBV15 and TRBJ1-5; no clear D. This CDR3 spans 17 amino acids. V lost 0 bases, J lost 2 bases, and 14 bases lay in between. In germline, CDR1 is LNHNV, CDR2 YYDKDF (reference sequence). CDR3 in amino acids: CATSRDGRNRRNQPQHF. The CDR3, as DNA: TGTGCCACCAGCAGAGATGGCAGGAACCGCCGCAATCAGCCCCAGCATTTT.

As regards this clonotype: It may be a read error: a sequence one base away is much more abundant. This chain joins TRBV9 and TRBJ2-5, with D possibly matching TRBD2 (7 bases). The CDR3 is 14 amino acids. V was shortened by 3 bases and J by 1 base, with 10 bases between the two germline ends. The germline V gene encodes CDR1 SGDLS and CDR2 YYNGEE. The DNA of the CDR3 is TGTGCCAGCAGCGGAGGGGGGGGCCAAGAGACCCAGTACTTC. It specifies CASSGGGGQETQYF.

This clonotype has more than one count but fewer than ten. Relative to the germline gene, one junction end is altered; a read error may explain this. This chain's CDR3 is CAGSQDGPRYNTGELFF. The CDR3 DNA follows: TGTGCCGGCAGCCAAGATGGCCCGAGGTATAACACCGGGGAGCTGTTTTTT. The V and J genes are TRBV14 and TRBJ2-2; unclear D gene. Germline V gene data show CDR1 as SGHDN and CDR2 as FVKESK. This CDR3 comprises 17 residues. The full variable domain, with the rest looked up from reference TRBV14 and TRBJ2-2, is EAGVTQFPSHSVIEKGQTVTLRCDPISGHDNLYWYRRVMGKEIKFLLHFVKESKQDESGMPNNRFLAERTGGTYSTLKVQPAELEDSGVYFCAGSQDGPRYNTGELFFGEGSRLTVL.

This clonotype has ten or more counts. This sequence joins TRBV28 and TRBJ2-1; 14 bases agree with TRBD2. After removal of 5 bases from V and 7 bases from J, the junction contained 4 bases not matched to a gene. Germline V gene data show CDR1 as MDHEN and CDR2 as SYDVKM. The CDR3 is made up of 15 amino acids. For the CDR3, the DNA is TGTGCCAGCAGTCTCAGACTAGCGGGGGGGAATGAGCAGTTCTTC. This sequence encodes CASSLRLAGGNEQFF.

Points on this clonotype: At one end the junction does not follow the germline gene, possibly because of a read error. CDR3 amino acids: CASSFVAGPSYERYF. The CDR3 DNA reads TGTGCCAGCAGTTTTGTAGCGGGACCGTCCTACGAGCGGTACTTC. The gene calls are TRBV28 and TRBJ2-7; TRBD2 aligns across 8 bases. Germline V gene sequence: CDR1 MDHEN, CDR2 SYDVKM. The CDR3 sequence is 15 residues long.

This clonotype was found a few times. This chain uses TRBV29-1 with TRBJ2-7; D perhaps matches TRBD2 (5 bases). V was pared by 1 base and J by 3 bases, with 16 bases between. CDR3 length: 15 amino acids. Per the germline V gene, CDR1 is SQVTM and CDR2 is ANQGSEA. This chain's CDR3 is CSVEGTPEGLYEQYF. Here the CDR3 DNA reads TGCAGCGTTGAAGGGACCCCGGAAGGACTCTACGAGCAGTACTTC.

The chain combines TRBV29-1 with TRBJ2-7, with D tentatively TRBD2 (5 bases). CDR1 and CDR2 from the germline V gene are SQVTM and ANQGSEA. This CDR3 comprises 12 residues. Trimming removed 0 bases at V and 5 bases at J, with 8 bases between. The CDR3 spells CSVEDERDEQYF. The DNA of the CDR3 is TGCAGCGTTGAAGATGAGAGGGACGAGCAGTACTTC.

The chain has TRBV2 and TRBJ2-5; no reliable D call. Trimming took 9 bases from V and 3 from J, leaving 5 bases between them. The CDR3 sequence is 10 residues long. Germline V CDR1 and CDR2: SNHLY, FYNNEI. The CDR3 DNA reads TGTGCCAGTTGGGAAGAGACCCAGTACTTC. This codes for CASWEETQYF.

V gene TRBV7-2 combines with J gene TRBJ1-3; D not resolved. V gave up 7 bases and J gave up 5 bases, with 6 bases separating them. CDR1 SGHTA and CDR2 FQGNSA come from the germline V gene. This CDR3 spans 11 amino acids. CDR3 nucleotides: TGTGCCAGCACCCTCCGAAACACCATATATTTT. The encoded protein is CASTLRNTIYF.

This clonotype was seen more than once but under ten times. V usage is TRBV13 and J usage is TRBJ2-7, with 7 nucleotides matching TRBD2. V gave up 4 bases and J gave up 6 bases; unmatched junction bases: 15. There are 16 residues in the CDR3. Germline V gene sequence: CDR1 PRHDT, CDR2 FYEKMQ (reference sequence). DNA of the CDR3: TGTGCCAGCAGCTCCTTCAGGAGCGGGACCTCGTCCGAGCAGTACTTC. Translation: CASSSFRSGTSSEQYF. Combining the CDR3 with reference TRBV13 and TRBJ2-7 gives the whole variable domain AAGVIQSPRHLIKEKRETATLKCYPIPRHDTVYWYQQGPGQDPQFLISFYEKMQSDKGSIPDRFSAQQFSDYHSELNMSSLELGDSALYFCASSSFRSGTSSEQYFGPGTRLTVT.

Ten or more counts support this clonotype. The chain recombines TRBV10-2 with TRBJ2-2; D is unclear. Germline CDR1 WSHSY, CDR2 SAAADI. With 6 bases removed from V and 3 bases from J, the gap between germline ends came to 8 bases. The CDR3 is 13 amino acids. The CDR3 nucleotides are TGCGCCAGCAGCCCTAGGGACACCGGGGAGCTGTTTTTT. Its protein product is CASSPRDTGELFF.

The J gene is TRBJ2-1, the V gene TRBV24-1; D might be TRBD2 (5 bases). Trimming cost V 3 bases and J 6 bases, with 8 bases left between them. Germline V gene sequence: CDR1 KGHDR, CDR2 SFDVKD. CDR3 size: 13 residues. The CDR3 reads CATSDLTSNEQFF. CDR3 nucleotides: TGTGCCACCAGTGATCTCACTAGCAATGAGCAGTTCTTC.

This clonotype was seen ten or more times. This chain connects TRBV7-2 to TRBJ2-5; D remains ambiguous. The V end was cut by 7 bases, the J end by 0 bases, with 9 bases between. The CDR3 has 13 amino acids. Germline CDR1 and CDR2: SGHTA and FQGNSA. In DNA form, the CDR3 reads TGTGCCAGCAAGGAGAGGAACCAAGAGACCCAGTACTTC. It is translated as CASKERNQETQYF.

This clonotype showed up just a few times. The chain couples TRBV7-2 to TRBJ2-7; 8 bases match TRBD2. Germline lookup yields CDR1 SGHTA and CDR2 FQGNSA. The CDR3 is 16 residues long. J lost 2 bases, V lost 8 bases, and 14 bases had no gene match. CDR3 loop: CASSWITSGLTYEQYF. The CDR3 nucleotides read TGTGCCAGCTCATGGATCACTAGCGGATTAACCTACGAGCAGTACTTC.

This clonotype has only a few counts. CDR3 amino acids: CASSRRIPGQEAYGYTF. CDR3 in DNA: TGTGCCAGCAGCCGAAGGATCCCGGGACAGGAGGCCTATGGCTACACCTTC. This chain joins TRBV7-2 and TRBJ1-2; 8 bases are shared with TRBD1. V lost 5 bases, J lost 4 bases, and 15 bases stayed unmatched. The CDR3 covers 17 residues. Germline assignment: CDR1 SGHTA and CDR2 FQGNSA. The variable domain in full, with the rest retrieved from reference TRBV7-2 and TRBJ1-2, is GAGVSQSPSNKVTEKGKDVELRCDPISGHTALYWYRQSLGQGLEFLIYFQGNSAPDKSGLPSDRFSAERTGGSVSTLTIQRTQQEDSAVYLCASSRRIPGQEAYGYTFGSGTRLTVV.